Shown below are 15 T cell receptor beta chains from a single sample sequenced in a study of T-cell reconstitution after alpha-beta-depleted transplantation in children. Researchers prepared the TCRbeta library using unique molecular identifiers, the study reports. MiXCR, run by TCRdb on the PCR reads, gives a single entry per CDR3 protein. The repertoire includes about 350,000 distinct CDR3 sequences, about a sixth of them detected once, and approximately 44% sits in the top ten. Sequenced here: PBMCs, mostly from graft donor cells, sampled 360 days after TCRalphabeta/CD19-depleted stem cell transplant. Every receptor here comes from a male patient aged 2-10 years who had a stem cell transplant for acute lymphoblastic leukemia, so the T cells may come from the graft donor.

This clonotype was counted ten times or more. The chain couples TRBV4-3 to TRBJ1-1; D is uncertain. The CDR3 runs to 15 residues. V was clipped by 0 bases and J by 2 bases, with 10 bases between them. The germline CDR1 and CDR2 sequences are LGHNA and YSLEER. This CDR3 is CASSQDRSGNTEAFF. DNA of the CDR3: TGCGCCAGCAGCCAAGATAGAAGTGGAAACACTGAAGCTTTCTTT.

The rearrangement links TRBV27 to TRBJ1-2, with D perhaps matching TRBD1 (5 bases). V shed 0 bases and J shed 4 bases, with 18 bases lying between them. CDR1 is MNHEY and CDR2 is SMNVEV in the germline V gene (reference sequence). The CDR3 sequence is 17 residues long. DNA for the CDR3: TGTGCCAGCAGTTTATCGAGGGGTCCAGACGGGAGCTATGGCTACACCTTC. Translation gives CASSLSRGPDGSYGYTF.

The rearrangement links TRBV7-8 to TRBJ2-7; 9 positions agree with TRBD1. The germline V gene encodes CDR1 SGHVS and CDR2 FQNEAQ. The CDR3 extends over 14 amino acids. The trim removed 5 bases at V and 5 bases at J, leaving 7 bases unmatched. CDR3 loop: CASSRGQGVDEQYF. The CDR3 region has the DNA TGTGCCAGCAGCAGGGGACAGGGTGTAGACGAGCAGTACTTC.

The CDR3 loop reads CSASAGAEETQYF. Here the CDR3 DNA reads TGCAGTGCGTCTGCGGGAGCTGAGGAGACCCAGTACTTC. The chain employs TRBV20-1 and TRBJ2-5; 7 bases agree with TRBD2. Germline V gives CDR1 DFQATT, CDR2 SNEGSKA (reference sequence). V was pared by 6 bases and J by 5 bases, with 9 bases of the junction left unmatched. This CDR3 contains 13 residues.

V gene TRBV20-1 combines with J gene TRBJ2-5; D gene ambiguous. Germline V gives CDR1 DFQATT, CDR2 SNEGSKA (reference sequence). Trimming took off 3 bases at V and 5 bases at J, with 7 bases between the two ends. CDR3 size: 11 residues. This chain's CDR3 is CSASPRETQYF. DNA for the CDR3: TGCAGTGCTAGTCCCCGGGAGACCCAGTACTTC.

This clonotype was picked up a small number of times. The rearrangement links TRBV12-3 or TRBV12-4 to TRBJ2-6, with 8 bases lining up with TRBD2. This CDR3 has 19 residues. V lost 6 bases, J lost 0 bases, and 13 bases stayed unmatched. In DNA form, the CDR3 reads TGTGCCAGCAGAAGTCGGGGGGGCCCTTGGCCCTCTGGGGCCAACGTCCTGACTTTC. Translated, it gives CASRSRGGPWPSGANVLTF.

This clonotype has at least ten counts. CDR3 region: CASRHQIAEQHNEQFF. The CDR3 DNA is TGTGCCAGCAGGCACCAGATAGCGGAGCAACACAATGAGCAGTTCTTC. This chain uses TRBV4-2 with TRBJ2-1; a weak D match, TRBD2 (6 bases). This CDR3 has 16 residues. V lost 6 bases and J lost 5, with 20 bases in between. Germline CDR1 and CDR2: LGHNA and YNFKEQ.

This clonotype has only a few counts. This chain connects TRBV6-1 to TRBJ2-6; 12 bases line up with TRBD1. V was pared by 5 bases and J by 2 bases, with 4 bases of the junction left unmatched. Germline values: CDR1 MNHNS, CDR2 SASEGT. This CDR3 is built from 17 residues. DNA of the CDR3: TGTGCCAGCAGTCGGGACAGGGGGCCTACTGGGGCCAACGTCCTGACTTTC. Translating it yields CASSRDRGPTGANVLTF.

This chain uses TRBV9 with TRBJ2-2; 7 nucleotides match TRBD1. CDR1 SGDLS and CDR2 YYNGEE come from the germline V gene. The CDR3 runs to 15 residues. The junction had 5 bases not matched to a gene; V was cut back by 3 bases and J by 3 bases. CDR3 loop: CASSAWDSYTGELFF. The CDR3 nucleotides read TGTGCCAGCAGCGCTTGGGACAGCTACACCGGGGAGCTGTTTTTT.

The chain joins TRBV12-3 or TRBV12-4 to TRBJ1-2; no clear D gene. This CDR3 has 12 residues. V lost 6 bases to trimming and J lost 7 bases, with 12 bases between them. CDR3 region: CASRPSTSGYTF. Here the CDR3 DNA reads TGTGCCAGCAGGCCCAGCACGAGTGGCTACACCTTC.

V usage is TRBV12-3 or TRBV12-4 and J usage is TRBJ1-3; TRBD1 might be the D (6 bases). This CDR3 has 16 amino acids. Trimming pared 11 bases from V and 0 bases from J, leaving 20 bases between. As DNA, the CDR3 is TGTGCCGCTACAAGGGGGGGGGTGTTCTCTGGAAACACCATATATTTT. Amino acids: CAATRGGVFSGNTIYF.

This clonotype appeared a few times. V gene TRBV28 combines with J gene TRBJ2-6; D possibly matches TRBD1 or TRBD2 (6 bases each). The V gene's germline CDR1 is MDHEN and CDR2 SYDVKM. V dropped 10 bases and J dropped 4 bases, with 11 bases sitting between them. CDR3 size: 13 residues. The CDR3: CAIGGTGANVLTF. The CDR3 DNA reads as TGTGCCATAGGAGGGACAGGGGCCAACGTCCTGACTTTC.

The chain has TRBV27 and TRBJ2-4, with D unresolved. Trimming took off 2 bases at V and 9 bases at J, with 11 bases between the two ends. There are 13 residues in the CDR3. From germline, CDR1 is MNHEY and CDR2 SMNVEV (reference sequence). This CDR3 is CASSLSAVSIQYF. In DNA form, the CDR3 reads TGTGCCAGCAGTTTAAGTGCAGTATCCATTCAGTACTTC.

This clonotype showed up just a few times. The rearrangement links TRBV7-8 to TRBJ2-1; 7 bases agree with TRBD2. Germline CDR1 and CDR2: SGHVS and FQNEAQ. The CDR3 runs to 20 residues. V lost 1 base and J lost 5; bases outside the gene matches: 20. CDR3 region: CASSLVVGPGLSRRHNEQFF. The DNA of the CDR3 is TGTGCCAGCAGCTTAGTAGTAGGCCCGGGACTAAGTAGGAGGCACAATGAGCAGTTCTTC.

This clonotype was observed a handful of times. The chain has TRBV7-3 and TRBJ1-2, with D unclear. Germline V gene lookup returns CDR1 SGHTA and CDR2 FQGTGA. The germline V and J ends were trimmed by 4 bases and 8 bases, with 14 bases remaining between them. CDR3 length: 13 residues. CDR3 nucleotides: TGTGCCAGCAGCTCGGATCCTCGGGCGGGCTACACCTTC. It specifies CASSSDPRAGYTF.